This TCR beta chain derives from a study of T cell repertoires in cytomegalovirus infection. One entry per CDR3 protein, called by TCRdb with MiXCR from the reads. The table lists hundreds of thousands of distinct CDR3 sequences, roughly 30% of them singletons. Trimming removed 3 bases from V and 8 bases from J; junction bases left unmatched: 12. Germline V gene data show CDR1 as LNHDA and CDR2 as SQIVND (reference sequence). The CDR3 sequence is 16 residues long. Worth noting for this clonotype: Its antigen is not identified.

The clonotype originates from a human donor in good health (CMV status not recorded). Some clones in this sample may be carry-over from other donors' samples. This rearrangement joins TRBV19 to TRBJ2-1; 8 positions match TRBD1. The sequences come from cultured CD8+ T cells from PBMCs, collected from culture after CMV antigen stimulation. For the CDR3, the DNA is TGTGCCAGTAGTATTCAGGACAGGGCTTTTTTCGATGAGCAGTTCTTC. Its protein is CASSIQDRAFFDEQFF. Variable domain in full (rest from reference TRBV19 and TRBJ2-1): DGGITQSPKYLFRKEGQNVTLSCEQNLNHDAMYWYRQDPGQGLRLIYYSQIVNDFQKGDIAEGYSVSREKKESFPLTVTSAQKNPTAFYLCASSIQDRAFFDEQFFGPGTRLTVL.